This is a list of T cell receptor beta chains from one sample in a study of identical twins. TCRdb reanalysed the 5' RACE reads using MiXCR and keeps one entry per CDR3 protein. The sample includes 200,000 to 250,000 distinct CDR3 sequences, roughly 7% of them seen just once. This sample also belongs to another study, concerning yellow fever vaccine responses in identical twins.

The sequenced material came from memory (CD45RO+) T cells sorted from blood. The receptors stem from a woman aged 18-30 years in good health. The CDR3 runs from the conserved cysteine through the conserved F or W. Each record gives: J gene, V gene, D gene, CDR3 protein. The D gene is left open where the match is weak.

J gene: TRBJ2-1; V gene: TRBV6-2/TRBV6-3; D gene: .; CDR3 protein: CASLDVNEQFF
J gene: TRBJ2-3; V gene: TRBV28; D gene: .; CDR3 protein: CASSFNQDRTSTDTQYF
J gene: TRBJ2-5; V gene: TRBV5-1; D gene: .; CDR3 protein: CASSPDRVETQYF
J gene: TRBJ1-2; V gene: TRBV6-1; D gene: .; CDR3 protein: CASEKQNNYGYTF
J gene: TRBJ2-1; V gene: TRBV21-1; D gene: .; CDR3 protein: CASSASKAVYSYNEQFF
J gene: TRBJ2-3; V gene: TRBV5-1; D gene: TRBD1; CDR3 protein: CASSPEPGTGGDTQYF
J gene: TRBJ2-1; V gene: TRBV7-7; D gene: TRBD2; CDR3 protein: CASSLGTRGHEQFF
J gene: TRBJ2-2; V gene: TRBV5-1; D gene: TRBD1; CDR3 protein: CASSVSGTGDRGELFF
J gene: TRBJ1-5; V gene: TRBV12-3/TRBV12-4; D gene: .; CDR3 protein: CASNTGILQNQPQHF
J gene: TRBJ1-1; V gene: TRBV29-1; D gene: TRBD1; CDR3 protein: CSVDQGDRGRSTEAFF
J gene: TRBJ2-5; V gene: TRBV10-3; D gene: .; CDR3 protein: CAISEGVGKETQYF
J gene: TRBJ2-1; V gene: TRBV12-3/TRBV12-4; D gene: TRBD2; CDR3 protein: CAIAGGSSYNEQFF
J gene: TRBJ2-1; V gene: TRBV15; D gene: TRBD1; CDR3 protein: CATSRPGQPPNEQFF
J gene: TRBJ2-1; V gene: TRBV18; D gene: TRBD1; CDR3 protein: CASSPGQGGNEQFF
J gene: TRBJ2-3; V gene: TRBV3-1; D gene: .; CDR3 protein: CASSQGWKRADTQYF
J gene: TRBJ2-1; V gene: TRBV9; D gene: .; CDR3 protein: CASSVVELGEQFF
J gene: TRBJ2-3; V gene: TRBV15; D gene: .; CDR3 protein: CATSSLTQGGFGDTQYF
J gene: TRBJ1-3; V gene: TRBV6-1; D gene: .; CDR3 protein: CASSGINSGNTIYF
J gene: TRBJ1-1; V gene: TRBV7-9; D gene: .; CDR3 protein: CASSSPTLMNTEAFF